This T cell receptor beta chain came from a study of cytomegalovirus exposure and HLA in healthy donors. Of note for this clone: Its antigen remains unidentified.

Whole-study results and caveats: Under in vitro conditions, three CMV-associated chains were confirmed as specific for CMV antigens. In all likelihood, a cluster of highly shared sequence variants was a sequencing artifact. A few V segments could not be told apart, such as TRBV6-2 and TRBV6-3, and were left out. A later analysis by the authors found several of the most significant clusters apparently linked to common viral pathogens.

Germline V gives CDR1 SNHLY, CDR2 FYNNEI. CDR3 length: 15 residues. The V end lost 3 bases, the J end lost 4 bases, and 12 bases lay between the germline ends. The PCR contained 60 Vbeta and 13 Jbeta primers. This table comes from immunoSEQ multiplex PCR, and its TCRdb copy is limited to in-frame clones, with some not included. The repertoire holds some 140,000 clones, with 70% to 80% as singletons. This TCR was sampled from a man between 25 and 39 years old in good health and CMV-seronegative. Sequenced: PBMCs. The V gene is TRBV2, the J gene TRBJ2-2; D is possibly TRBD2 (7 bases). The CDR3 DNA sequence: TGTGCCAGCAGTGAGGGGGGGCTCGGCACCGGGGAGCTGTTTTTT. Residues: CASSEGGLGTGELFF.